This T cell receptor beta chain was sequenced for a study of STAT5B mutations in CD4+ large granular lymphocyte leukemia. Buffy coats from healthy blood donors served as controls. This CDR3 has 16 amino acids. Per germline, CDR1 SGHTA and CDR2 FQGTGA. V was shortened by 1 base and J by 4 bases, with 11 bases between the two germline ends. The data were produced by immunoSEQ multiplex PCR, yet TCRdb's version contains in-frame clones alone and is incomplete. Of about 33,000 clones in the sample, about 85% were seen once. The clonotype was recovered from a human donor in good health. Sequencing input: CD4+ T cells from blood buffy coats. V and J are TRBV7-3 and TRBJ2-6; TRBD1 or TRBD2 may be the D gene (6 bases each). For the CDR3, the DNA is TGTGCCAGCAGCTTAAGGGGGGCGCAAGGGGCCAACGTCCTGACTTTC. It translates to CASSLRGAQGANVLTF. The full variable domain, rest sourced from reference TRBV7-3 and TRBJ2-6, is GAGVSQTPSNKVTEKGKYVELRCDPISGHTALYWYRQSLGQGPEFLIYFQGTGAADDSGLPNDRFFAVRPEGSVSTLKIQRTERGDSAVYLCASSLRGAQGANVLTFGAGSRLTVL.